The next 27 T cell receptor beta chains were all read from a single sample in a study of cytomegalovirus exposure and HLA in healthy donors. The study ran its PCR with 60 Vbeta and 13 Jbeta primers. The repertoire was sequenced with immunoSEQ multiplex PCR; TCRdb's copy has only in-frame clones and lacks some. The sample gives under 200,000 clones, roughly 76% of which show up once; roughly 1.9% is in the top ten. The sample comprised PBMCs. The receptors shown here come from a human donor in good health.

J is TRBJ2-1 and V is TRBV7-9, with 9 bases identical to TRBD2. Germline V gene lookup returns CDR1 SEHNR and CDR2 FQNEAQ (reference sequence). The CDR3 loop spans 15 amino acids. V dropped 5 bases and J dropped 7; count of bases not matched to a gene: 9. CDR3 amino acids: CASSPRAGGANEQFF. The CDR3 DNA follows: TGTGCCAGCAGCCCAAGGGCGGGGGGGGCAAATGAGCAGTTCTTC.

CDR3 amino acids: CASSQFKGSNQPQHF. The CDR3 region has the DNA TGCGCCAGCAGCCAATTTAAGGGGAGCAATCAGCCCCAGCATTTT. The J gene is TRBJ1-5, the V gene TRBV4-1; the D gene is possibly TRBD1 (5 bases). V was clipped by 2 bases and J by 1 base, with 9 bases between them. Germline V gene data show CDR1 as MGHRA and CDR2 as YSYEKL. The CDR3 has 15 residues.

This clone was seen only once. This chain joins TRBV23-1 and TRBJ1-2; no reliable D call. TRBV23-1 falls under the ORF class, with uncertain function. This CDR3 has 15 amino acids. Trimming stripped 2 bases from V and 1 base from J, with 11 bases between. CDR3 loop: CASSQVHRRNYGYTF. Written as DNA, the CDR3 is TGCGCCAGCAGTCAAGTTCACAGACGTAACTATGGCTACACCTTC.

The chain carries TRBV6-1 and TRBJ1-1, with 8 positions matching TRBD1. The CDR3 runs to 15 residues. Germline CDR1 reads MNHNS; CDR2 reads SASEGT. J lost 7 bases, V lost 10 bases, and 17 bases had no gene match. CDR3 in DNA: TGTGCCATACAGGGGGAGAGTGGACAGGGCCGTGAAGCTTTCTTT. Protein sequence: CAIQGESGQGREAFF.

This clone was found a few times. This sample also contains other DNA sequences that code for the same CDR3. CDR3 in amino acids: CASSLVQGNTEAFF. The DNA for the CDR3 is TGCGCCAGCAGCTTGGTACAGGGGAACACTGAAGCTTTCTTT. This chain joins TRBV5-1 and TRBJ1-1, with D possibly TRBD1 on 6 matching bases. V was cut by 0 bases and J by 1 base, with 7 bases left in between. Germline assignment: CDR1 SGHRS and CDR2 YFSETQ. The CDR3 totals 14 residues.

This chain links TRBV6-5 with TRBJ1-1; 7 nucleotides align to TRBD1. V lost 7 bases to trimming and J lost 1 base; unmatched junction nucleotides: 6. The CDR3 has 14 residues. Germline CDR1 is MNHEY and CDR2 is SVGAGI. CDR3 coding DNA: TGTGCCAGCACCATTGACAGGGAGAACACTGAAGCTTTCTTT. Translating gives CASTIDRENTEAFF.

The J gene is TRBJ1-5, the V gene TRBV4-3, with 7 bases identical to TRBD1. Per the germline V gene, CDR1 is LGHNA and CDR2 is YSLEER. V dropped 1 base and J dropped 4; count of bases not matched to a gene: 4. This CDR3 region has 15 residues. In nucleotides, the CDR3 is TGCGCCAGCAGCCAAGGTGCAGGGGGAAATCAGCCCCAGCATTTT. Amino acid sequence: CASSQGAGGNQPQHF.

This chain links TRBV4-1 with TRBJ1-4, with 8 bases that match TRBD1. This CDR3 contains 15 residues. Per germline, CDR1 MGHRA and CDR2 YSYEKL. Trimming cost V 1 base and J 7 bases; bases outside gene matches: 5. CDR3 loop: CASSQVGRGPEKLFF. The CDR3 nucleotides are TGCGCCAGCAGCCAAGTGGGCAGGGGGCCTGAAAAACTGTTTTTT.

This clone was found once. The CDR3 DNA reads as TGTGCCAGCTCACCGCCAACTAACACTGAAGCTTTCTTT. Encoded protein: CASSPPTNTEAFF. This chain uses TRBV18 with TRBJ1-1; D unresolved. Deletions cut 3 bases from V and 2 bases from J, with 7 bases between. There are 13 residues in the CDR3. Germline CDR1 KGHSH, CDR2 LQKENI. The complete variable domain, with remaining parts taken from reference TRBV18 and TRBJ1-1, reads NAGVMQNPRHLVRRRGQEARLRCSPMKGHSHVYWYRQLPEEGLKFMVYLQKENIIDESGMPKERFSAEFPKEGPSILRIQQVVRGDSAAYFCASSPPTNTEAFFGQGTRLTVV.

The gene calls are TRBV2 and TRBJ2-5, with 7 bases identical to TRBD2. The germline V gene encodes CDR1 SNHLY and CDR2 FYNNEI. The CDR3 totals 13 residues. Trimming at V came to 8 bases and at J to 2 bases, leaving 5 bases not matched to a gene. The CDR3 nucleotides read TGTGCCAGCCGTATGCGGGGGCAAGAGACCCAGTACTTC. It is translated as CASRMRGQETQYF. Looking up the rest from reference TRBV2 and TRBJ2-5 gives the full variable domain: EPEVTQTPSHQVTQMGQEVILRCVPISNHLYFYWYRQILGQKVEFLVSFYNNEISEKSEIFDDQFSVERPDGSNFTLKIRSTKLEDSAMYFCASRMRGQETQYFGPGTRLLVL.

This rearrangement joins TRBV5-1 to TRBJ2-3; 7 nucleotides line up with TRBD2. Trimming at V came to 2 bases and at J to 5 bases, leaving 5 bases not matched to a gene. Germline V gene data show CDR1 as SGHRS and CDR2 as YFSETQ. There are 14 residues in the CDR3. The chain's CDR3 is CASSFALAEDTQYF. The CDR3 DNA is TGCGCCAGCAGCTTTGCGCTAGCGGAAGATACGCAGTATTTT.

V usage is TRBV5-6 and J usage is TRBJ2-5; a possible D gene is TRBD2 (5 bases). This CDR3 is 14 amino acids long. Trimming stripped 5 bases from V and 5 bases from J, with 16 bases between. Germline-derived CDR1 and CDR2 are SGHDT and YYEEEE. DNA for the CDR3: TGTGCCAGCAGAAATCTAGCCTCGTCGGAGACCCAGTACTTC. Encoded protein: CASRNLASSETQYF.

CDR3 residues: CASSEFAGGTDTQYF. CDR3 coding DNA: TGTGCCAGCAGTGAATTTGCGGGGGGGACAGATACGCAGTATTTT. The chain couples TRBV2 to TRBJ2-3, with 9 bases aligning to TRBD2. The CDR3 spans 15 residues. Per the germline V gene, CDR1 is SNHLY and CDR2 is FYNNEI. Trimming removed 2 bases from V and 3 bases from J; junction bases left unmatched: 3.

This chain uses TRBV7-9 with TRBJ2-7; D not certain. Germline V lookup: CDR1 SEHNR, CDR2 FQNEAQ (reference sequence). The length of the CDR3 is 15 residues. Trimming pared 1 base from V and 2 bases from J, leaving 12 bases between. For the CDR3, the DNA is TGTGCCAGCAGCTTAGGTTCAGGCCTCCCCTACGAGCAGTACTTC. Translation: CASSLGSGLPYEQYF.

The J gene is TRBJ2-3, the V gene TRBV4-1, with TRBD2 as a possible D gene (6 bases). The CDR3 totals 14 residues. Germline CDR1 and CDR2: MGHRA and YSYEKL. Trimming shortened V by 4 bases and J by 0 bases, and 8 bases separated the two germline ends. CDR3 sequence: CASSLSGSTDTQYF. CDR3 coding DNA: TGCGCCAGCAGCCTTAGCGGTAGCACAGATACGCAGTATTTT.

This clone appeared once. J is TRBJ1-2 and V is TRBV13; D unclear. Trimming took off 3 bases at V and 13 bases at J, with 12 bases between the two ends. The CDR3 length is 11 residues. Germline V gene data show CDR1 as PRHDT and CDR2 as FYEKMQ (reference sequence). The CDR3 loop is CASSFDFSTTF. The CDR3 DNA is TGTGCCAGCAGCTTCGATTTCTCTACCACCTTC.

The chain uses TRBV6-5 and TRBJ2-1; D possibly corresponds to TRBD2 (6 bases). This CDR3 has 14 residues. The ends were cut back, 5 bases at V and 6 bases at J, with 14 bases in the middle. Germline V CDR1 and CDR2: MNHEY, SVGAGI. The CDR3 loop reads CASSLHGGFNEQFF. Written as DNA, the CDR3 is TGTGCCAGCAGTCTACACGGGGGATTCAATGAGCAGTTCTTC.

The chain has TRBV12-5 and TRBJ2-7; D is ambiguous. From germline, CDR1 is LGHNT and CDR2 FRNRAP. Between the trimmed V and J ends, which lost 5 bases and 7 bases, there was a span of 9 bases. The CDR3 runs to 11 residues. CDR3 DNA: TGTGCTAGTGGTCCAACGACTGAGCAGTACTTC. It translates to CASGPTTEQYF. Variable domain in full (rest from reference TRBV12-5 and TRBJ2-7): DARVTQTPRHKVTEMGQEVTMRCQPILGHNTVFWYRQTMMQGLELLAYFRNRAPLDDSGMPKDRFSAEMPDATLATLKIQPSEPRDSAVYFCASGPTTEQYFGPGTRLTVT.

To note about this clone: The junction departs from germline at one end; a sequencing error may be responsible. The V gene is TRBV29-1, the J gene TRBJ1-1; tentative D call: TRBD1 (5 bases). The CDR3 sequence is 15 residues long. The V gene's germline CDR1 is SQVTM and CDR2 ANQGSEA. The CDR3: CSSGQGASGGTEAFF. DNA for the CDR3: TGTTCTTCTGGGCAGGGAGCGTCCGGGGGCACTGAAGCTTTCTTT.

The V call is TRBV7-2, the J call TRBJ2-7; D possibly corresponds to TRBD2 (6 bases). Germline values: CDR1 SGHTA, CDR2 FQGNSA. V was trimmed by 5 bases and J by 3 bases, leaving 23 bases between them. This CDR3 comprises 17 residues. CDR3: CASSPEATRLGFYEQYF. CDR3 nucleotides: TGTGCCAGCAGCCCCGAGGCGACTAGACTGGGATTCTACGAGCAGTACTTC.

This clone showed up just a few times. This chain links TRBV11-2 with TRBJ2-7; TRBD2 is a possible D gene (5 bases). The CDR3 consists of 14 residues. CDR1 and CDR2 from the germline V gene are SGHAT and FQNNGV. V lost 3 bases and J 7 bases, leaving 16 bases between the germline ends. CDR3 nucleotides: TGTGCCAGCAGCTTTCCGGGAATGGGATTAGAGCAGTACTTC. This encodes CASSFPGMGLEQYF.

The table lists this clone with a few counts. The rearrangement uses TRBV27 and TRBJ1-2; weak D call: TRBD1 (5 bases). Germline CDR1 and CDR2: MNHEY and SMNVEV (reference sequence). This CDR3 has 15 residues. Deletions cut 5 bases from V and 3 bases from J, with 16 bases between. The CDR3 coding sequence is TGTGCCAGCAGTGGGGGGTTCAAAGGGGACTATGGCTACACCTTC. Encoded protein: CASSGGFKGDYGYTF.

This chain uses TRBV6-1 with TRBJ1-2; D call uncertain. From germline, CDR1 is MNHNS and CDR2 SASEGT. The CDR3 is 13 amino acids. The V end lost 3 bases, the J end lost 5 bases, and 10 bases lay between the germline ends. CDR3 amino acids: CASSDGDQYGYTF. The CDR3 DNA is TGTGCCAGCAGTGACGGAGACCAGTATGGCTACACCTTC.

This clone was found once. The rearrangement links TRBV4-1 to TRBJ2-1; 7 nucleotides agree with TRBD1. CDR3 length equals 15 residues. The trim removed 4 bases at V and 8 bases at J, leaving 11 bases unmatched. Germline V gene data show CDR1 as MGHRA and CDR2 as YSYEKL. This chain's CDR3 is CASSRRQLTGDEQFF. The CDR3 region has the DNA TGCGCCAGCAGCCGACGACAGTTAACAGGGGATGAGCAGTTCTTC.

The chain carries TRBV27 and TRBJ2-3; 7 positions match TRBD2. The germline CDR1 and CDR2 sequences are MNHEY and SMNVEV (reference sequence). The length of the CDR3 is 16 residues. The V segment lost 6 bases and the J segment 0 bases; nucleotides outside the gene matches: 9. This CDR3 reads CASRDISGHSTDTQYF. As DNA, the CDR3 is TGTGCCAGCAGAGATATTAGCGGGCACAGCACAGATACGCAGTATTTT.

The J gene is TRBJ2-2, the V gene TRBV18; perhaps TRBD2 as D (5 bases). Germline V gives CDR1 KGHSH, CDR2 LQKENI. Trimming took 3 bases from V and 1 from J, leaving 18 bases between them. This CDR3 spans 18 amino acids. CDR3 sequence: CASSPPGGWGWNTGELFF. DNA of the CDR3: TGTGCCAGCTCACCCCCAGGCGGGTGGGGATGGAACACCGGGGAGCTGTTTTTT.

The CDR3 loop reads CAIGQGHGYTF. For the CDR3, the DNA is TGTGCCATCGGACAGGGGCATGGCTACACCTTC. J is TRBJ1-2 and V is TRBV10-3; 9 bases line up with TRBD1. The CDR3 contains 11 residues. The V segment lost 8 bases and the J segment 6 bases; nucleotides outside the gene matches: 1. The germline V gene encodes CDR1 ENHRY and CDR2 SYGVKD.